Here is one TCR beta chain with its context. What it binds is unknown. Sequenced by immunoSEQ multiplex PCR; TCRdb stores in-frame clones only, minus some. Of 2 million to 3 million clones listed, more than 80% are singletons. This specimen comes from a study of shared clonotypes between healthy human individuals. On the study more broadly: CD8 memory received one plate per donor, CD8 naive two, CD4 memory three and CD4 naive three.

General study points: Clonotypes not shared had lower generation probabilities than those common to all four donors.

Every donor was a Caucasian adult from Nashville, Tennessee. The CDR3 contains 16 residues. CDR1 is MNHEY and CDR2 is SMNVEV in the germline V gene (reference sequence). The germline V and J ends were trimmed by 0 bases and 9 bases, with 15 bases remaining between them. This clonotype was sampled from a man aged 18 to 35 in good health. Sequenced input: naive CD4+ T cells sorted from blood. The subset is: CD45RA+ positively selected. V usage is TRBV27 and J usage is TRBJ1-6; D might be TRBD1 (5 bases). The CDR3 nucleotides are TGTGCCAGCAGTTTATCCACCGGACATAAACGTTCACCCCTCCACTTT. Protein sequence: CASSLSTGHKRSPLHF.